This T cell receptor (beta chain) was recovered during a study of Tregs in tolerant kidney transplant recipients. The CDR3 spans 15 residues. Germline CDR1 MGHRA, CDR2 YSYEKL. V dropped 4 bases and J dropped 5; count of bases not matched to a gene: 7. The assay was immunoSEQ multiplex PCR, and TCRdb's table has in-frame clones only and misses some. Counted here are some 90,000 clones, approximately 94% occurring once; the ten biggest clones make up 4.7%. CD4+CD25+CD127- Tregs, CD4+CD25- non-Tregs, CD4 and CD8 cells were sorted. The chain links TRBV4-1 to TRBJ2-5; TRBD2 matches at 10 bases. This TCR came from a human donor in good health. What was sequenced was CD8+ T cells from blood. The CDR3 DNA is TGCGCCAGCAGCCTTCTAGCGGGAGAGCATGAGACCCAGTACTTC. Translation: CASSLLAGEHETQYF.